This paragraph covers one T cell receptor beta chain sequence. The data were taken from a study of OX40 agonist ivuxolimab in advanced cancers. Measured with immunoSEQ multiplex PCR; TCRdb has only the in-frame clones, and not every one. The sample lists tens of thousands of clones, roughly 84% occurring once. Trimming took 2 bases from V and 5 from J, leaving 7 bases between them. CDR3 length: 12 amino acids. Germline CDR1 and CDR2: SGHRS and YFSETQ. This chain links TRBV5-1 with TRBJ1-1, with D unclear. The specimen comprised CD4+ or CD8+ T cells sorted from blood, sampled in a trial of the OX40 agonist ivuxolimab. This TCR was sampled from an adult with an advanced solid tumor such as melanoma, head and neck, liver or kidney cancer. DNA of the CDR3: TGCGCCAGCAGCTTTGGACCTACTGAAGCTTTCTTT. Translation gives CASSFGPTEAFF.